This T cell receptor (beta chain) is drawn from a study of T cells in Graves' hyperthyroidism and ophthalmopathy. Whole-study findings and limits: Peripheral blood also featured most of the thyroid clonotypes expanded above 0.001.

The V and J ends lost 3 bases and 9 bases respectively, with 21 bases between them. Germline V lookup: CDR1 SNHLY, CDR2 FYNNEI. The CDR3 runs 16 residues. This clonotype was seen at least ten times. Its antigen is undetermined. Using RNA transcripts as the source, TCR beta CDR3 regions were amplified. The TCR CDR3 first-round RT-PCR relied on the HTBI primer set. In TCRdb, the multiplex PCR reads were re-called with MiXCR into one record per CDR3 protein. The repertoire holds more than 300,000 distinct CDR3 sequences, with approximately 15% as singletons. The TCR sequence derives from a woman younger than 45 with Graves' hyperthyroidism. The rearrangement uses TRBV2 and TRBJ2-1; no clear D. The sample taken for sequencing was blood. The CDR3 spells CASSDKNPPSASEQFF. The CDR3 DNA sequence: TGTGCCAGCAGTGATAAGAATCCACCAAGTGCCAGTGAGCAGTTCTTC.